This paragraph covers one TCR beta chain sequence. The germline CDR1 and CDR2 sequences are SGDLS and YYNGEE. CDR3 length: 21 amino acids. V lost 1 base, J lost 0 bases, and 26 bases lay in between. These data belong to a study of control samples from healthy donors and cancer patients. Method: immunoSEQ multiplex PCR; TCRdb's copy keeps in-frame clones and lacks some. The sample yields fewer than 70,000 clones, around 94% seen once. The specimen was blood. This clonotype originated in a man aged 25-45 years in good health. This chain connects TRBV9 to TRBJ2-1; D tentatively fits TRBD1 or TRBD2 (5 bases each). The CDR3 loop is CASSVSTRGQGPRSSYNEQFF. CDR3 DNA sequence: TGTGCCAGCAGCGTATCAACCCGGGGCCAGGGCCCTAGGAGCTCCTACAATGAGCAGTTCTTC. Supplemented by reference TRBV9 and TRBJ2-1, the full variable domain reads DSGVTQTPKHLITATGQRVTLRCSPRSGDLSVYWYQQSLDQGLQFLIQYYNGEERAKGNILERFSAQQFPDLHSELNLSSLELGDSALYFCASSVSTRGQGPRSSYNEQFFGPGTRLTVL.